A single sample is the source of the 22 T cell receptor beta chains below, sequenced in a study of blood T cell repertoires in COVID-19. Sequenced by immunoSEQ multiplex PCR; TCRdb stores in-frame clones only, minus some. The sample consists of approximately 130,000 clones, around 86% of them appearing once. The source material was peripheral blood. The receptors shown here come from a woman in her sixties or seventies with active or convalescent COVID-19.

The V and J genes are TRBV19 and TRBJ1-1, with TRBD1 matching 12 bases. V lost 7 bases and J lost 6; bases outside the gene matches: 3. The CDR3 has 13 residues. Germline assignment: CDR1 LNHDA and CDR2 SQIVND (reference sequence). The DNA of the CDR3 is TGTGCCAGTACGGGACAGGGGGCCTCTGAAGCTTTCTTT. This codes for CASTGQGASEAFF.

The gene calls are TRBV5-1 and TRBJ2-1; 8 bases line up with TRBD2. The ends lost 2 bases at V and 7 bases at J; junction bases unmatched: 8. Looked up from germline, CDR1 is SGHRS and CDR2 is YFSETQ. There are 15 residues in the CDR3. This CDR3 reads CASSLSGGPVNEQFF. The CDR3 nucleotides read TGCGCCAGCAGCTTATCGGGGGGGCCGGTAAATGAGCAGTTCTTC.

Written as DNA, the CDR3 is TGTGCCAGTGCACAGAACTTTTCACCCCTCCACTTT. It encodes CASAQNFSPLHF. V and J are TRBV19 and TRBJ1-6; D is unclear. The ends were cut back, 8 bases at V and 9 bases at J, with 11 bases in the middle. The germline CDR1 and CDR2 sequences are LNHDA and SQIVND (reference sequence). This CDR3 spans 12 amino acids. Together with reference TRBV19 and TRBJ1-6, the CDR3 gives the full variable domain: DGGITQSPKYLFRKEGQNVTLSCEQNLNHDAMYWYRQDPGQGLRLIYYSQIVNDFQKGDIAEGYSVSREKKESFPLTVTSAQKNPTAFYLCASAQNFSPLHFGNGTRLTVT.

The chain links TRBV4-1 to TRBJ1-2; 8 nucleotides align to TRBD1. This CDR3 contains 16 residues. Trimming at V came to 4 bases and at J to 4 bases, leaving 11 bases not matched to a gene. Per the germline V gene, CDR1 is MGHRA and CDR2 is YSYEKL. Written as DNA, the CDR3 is TGCGCCAGCAGCCGGTCCCCGGGACAGGATAGCTATGGCTACACCTTC. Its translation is CASSRSPGQDSYGYTF.

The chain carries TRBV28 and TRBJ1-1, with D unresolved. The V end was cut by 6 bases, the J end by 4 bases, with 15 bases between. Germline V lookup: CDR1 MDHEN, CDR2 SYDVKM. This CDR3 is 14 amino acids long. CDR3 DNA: TGTGCCAGCAGCCTTCAGGCCACGGCCACTGAAGCTTTCTTT. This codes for CASSLQATATEAFF.

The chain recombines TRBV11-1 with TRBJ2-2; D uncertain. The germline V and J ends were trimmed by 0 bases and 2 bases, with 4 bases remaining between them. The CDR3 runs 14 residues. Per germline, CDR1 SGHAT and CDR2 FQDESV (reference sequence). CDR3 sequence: CASSLAANTGELFF. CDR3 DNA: TGTGCCAGCAGCTTAGCGGCCAACACCGGGGAGCTGTTTTTT.

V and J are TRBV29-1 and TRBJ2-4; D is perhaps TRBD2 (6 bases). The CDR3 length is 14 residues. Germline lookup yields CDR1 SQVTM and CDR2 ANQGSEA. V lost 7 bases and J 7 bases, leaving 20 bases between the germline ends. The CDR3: CSAWGGTNSNIQYF. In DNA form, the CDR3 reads TGCAGCGCGTGGGGAGGTACCAATTCGAACATTCAGTACTTC.

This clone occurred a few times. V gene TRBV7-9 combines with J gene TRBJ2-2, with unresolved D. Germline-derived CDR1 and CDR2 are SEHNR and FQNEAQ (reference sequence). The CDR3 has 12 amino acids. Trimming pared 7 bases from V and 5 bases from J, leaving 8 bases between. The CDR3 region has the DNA TGTGCCAGCAACTTCGGGACCGGGGAGCTGTTTTTT. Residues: CASNFGTGELFF.

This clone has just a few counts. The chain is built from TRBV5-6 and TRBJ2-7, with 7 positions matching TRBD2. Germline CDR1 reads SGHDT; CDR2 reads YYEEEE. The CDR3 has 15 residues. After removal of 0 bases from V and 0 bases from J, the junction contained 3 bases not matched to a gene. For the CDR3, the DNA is TGTGCCAGCAGCTTGGGCGGGAGACCCTCCTACGAGCAGTACTTC. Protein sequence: CASSLGGRPSYEQYF.

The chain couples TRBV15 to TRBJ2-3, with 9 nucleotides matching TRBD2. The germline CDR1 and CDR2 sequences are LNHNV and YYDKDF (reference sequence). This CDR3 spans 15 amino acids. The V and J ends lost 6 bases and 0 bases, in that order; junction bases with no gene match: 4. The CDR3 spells CATSASGTSTDTQYF. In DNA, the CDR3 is TGTGCCACCAGTGCTAGCGGGACGAGCACAGATACGCAGTATTTT.

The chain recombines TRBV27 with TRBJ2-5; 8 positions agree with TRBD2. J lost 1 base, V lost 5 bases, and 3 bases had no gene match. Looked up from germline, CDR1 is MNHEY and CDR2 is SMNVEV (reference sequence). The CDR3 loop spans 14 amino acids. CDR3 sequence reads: CASSPGGFQETQYF. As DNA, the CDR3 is TGTGCCAGCAGTCCGGGAGGGTTCCAAGAGACCCAGTACTTC.

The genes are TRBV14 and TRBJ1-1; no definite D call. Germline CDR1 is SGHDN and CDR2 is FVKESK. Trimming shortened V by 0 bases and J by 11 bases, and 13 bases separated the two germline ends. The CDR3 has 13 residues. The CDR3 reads CASSQDLRTWAFF. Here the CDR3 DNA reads TGTGCCAGCAGCCAAGATCTAAGAACGTGGGCTTTCTTT. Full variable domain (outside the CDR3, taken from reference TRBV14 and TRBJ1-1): EAGVTQFPSHSVIEKGQTVTLRCDPISGHDNLYWYRRVMGKEIKFLLHFVKESKQDESGMPNNRFLAERTGGTYSTLKVQPAELEDSGVYFCASSQDLRTWAFFGQGTRLTVV.

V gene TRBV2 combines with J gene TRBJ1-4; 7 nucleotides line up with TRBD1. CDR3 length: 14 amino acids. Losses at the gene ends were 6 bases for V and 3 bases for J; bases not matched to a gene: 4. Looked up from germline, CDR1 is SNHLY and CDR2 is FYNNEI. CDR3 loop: CASRDREANEKLFF. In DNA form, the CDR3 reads TGTGCCAGCAGAGACAGGGAGGCTAATGAAAAACTGTTTTTT.

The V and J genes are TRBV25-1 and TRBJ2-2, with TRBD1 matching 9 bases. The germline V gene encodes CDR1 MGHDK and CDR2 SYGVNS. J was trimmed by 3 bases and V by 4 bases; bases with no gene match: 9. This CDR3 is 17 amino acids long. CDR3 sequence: CASSVTRDRVYTGELFF. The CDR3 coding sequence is TGTGCCAGCAGTGTTACCCGGGACAGGGTTTACACCGGGGAGCTGTTTTTT.

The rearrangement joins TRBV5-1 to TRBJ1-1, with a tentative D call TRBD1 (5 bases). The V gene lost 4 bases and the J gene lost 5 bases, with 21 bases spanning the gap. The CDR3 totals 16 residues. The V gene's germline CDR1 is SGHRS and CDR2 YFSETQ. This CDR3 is CASSAVFDRMSTEAFF. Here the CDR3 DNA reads TGCGCCAGCAGCGCTGTATTTGACAGAATGAGTACTGAAGCTTTCTTT.

CDR3 DNA sequence: TGCGCCAGCAGTGGTTTAGCGGGAGGCAGCACAGATACGCAGTATTTT. Its translation is CASSGLAGGSTDTQYF. The chain uses TRBV5-1 and TRBJ2-3; 10 nucleotides align to TRBD2. The CDR3 length is 16 residues. The V and J ends lost 5 bases and 0 bases, in that order; junction bases with no gene match: 6. Per the germline V gene, CDR1 is SGHRS and CDR2 is YFSETQ.

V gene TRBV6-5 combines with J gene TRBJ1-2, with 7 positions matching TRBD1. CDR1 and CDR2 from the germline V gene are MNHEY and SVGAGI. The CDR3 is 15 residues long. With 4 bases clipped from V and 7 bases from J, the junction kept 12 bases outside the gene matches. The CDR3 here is CASSSPGQIFFGYTF. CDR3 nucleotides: TGTGCCAGCAGTTCACCGGGACAGATCTTTTTTGGCTACACCTTC.

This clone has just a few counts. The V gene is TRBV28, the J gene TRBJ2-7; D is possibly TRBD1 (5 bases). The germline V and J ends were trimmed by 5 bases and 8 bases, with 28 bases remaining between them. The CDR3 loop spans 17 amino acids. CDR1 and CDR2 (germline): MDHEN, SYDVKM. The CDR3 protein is CASSPPRGRGNPTKQYV. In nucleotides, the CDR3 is TGTGCCAGCAGTCCCCCTCGAGGTAGGGGTAACCCTACGAAGCAGTACGTC.

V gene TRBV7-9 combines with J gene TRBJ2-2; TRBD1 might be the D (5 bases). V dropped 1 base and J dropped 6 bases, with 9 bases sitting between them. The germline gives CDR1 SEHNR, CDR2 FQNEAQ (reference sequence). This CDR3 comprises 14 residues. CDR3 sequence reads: CASSLDLQAGELFF. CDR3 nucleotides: TGTGCCAGCAGCTTAGATTTACAGGCCGGGGAGCTGTTTTTT. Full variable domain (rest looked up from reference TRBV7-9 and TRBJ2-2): DTGVSQNPRHKITKRGQNVTFRCDPISEHNRLYWYRQTLGQGPEFLTYFQNEAQLEKSRLLSDRFSAERPKGSFSTLEIQRTEQGDSAMYLCASSLDLQAGELFFGEGSRLTVL.

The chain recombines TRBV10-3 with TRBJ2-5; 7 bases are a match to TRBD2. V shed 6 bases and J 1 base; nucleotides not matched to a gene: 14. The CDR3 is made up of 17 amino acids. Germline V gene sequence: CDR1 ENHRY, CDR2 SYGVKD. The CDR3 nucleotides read TGTGCCATCAGAGAGCCCCTCCTAGCGGAAATCCAAGAGACCCAGTACTTC. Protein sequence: CAIREPLLAEIQETQYF.

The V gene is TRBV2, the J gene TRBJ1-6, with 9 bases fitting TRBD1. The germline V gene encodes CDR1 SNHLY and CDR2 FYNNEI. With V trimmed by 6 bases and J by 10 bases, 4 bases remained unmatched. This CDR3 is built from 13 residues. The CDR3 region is CASRRDRESPLHF. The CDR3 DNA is TGTGCCAGCAGGCGGGACAGGGAATCACCCCTCCACTTT.

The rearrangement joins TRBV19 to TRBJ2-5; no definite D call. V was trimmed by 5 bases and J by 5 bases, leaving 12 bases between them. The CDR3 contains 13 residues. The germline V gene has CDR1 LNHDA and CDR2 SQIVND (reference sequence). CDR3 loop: CASSLAYLETQYF. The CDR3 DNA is TGTGCCAGTAGTCTTGCCTACCTGGAGACCCAGTACTTC.